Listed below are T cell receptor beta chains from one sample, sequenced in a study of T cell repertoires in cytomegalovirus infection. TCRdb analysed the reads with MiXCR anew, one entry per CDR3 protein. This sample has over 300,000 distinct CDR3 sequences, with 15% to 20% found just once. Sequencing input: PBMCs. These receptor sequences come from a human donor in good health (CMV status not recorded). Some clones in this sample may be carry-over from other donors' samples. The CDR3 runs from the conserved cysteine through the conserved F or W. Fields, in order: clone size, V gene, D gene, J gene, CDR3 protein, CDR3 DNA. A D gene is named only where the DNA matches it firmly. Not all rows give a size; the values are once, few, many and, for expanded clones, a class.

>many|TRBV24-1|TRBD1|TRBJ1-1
CATSTGGSLGDTEAFF
TGTGCCACCTCGACAGGGGGCTCCCTCGGGGACACTGAAGCTTTCTTT
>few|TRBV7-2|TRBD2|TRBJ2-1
CASSFQGTSSYNEQFF
TGTGCCAGCAGCTTCCAGGGGACTAGCTCCTACAATGAGCAGTTCTTC
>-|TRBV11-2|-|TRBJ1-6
CASSLGTARPLHF
TGTGCCAGCAGCTTAGGGACGGCGCGGCCCCTCCACTTT
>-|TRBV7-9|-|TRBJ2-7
CAGKETFYEQYF
TGTGCCGGCAAGGAGACTTTCTACGAGCAGTACTTC
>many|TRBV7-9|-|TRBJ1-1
CAFTHLLNTEAFF
TGTGCCTTCACACACCTACTGAACACTGAAGCTTTCTTT
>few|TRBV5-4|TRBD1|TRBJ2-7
CASSWSRDSRTYEQYF
TGTGCCAGCAGCTGGAGCCGGGACAGTAGGACCTACGAGCAGTACTTC
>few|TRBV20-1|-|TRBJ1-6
CSARVGGLNSPLHF
TGCAGTGCTAGAGTTGGGGGCCTTAATTCACCCCTCCACTTT
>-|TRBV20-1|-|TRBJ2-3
CSARDVSGLDTQYF
TGCAGTGCTAGAGATGTCAGCGGTCTAGATACGCAGTATTTT
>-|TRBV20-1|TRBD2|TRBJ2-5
CSASAAGGPQETQYF
TGCAGTGCAAGTGCTGCGGGGGGCCCTCAAGAGACCCAGTACTTC
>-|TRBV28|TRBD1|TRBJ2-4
CASRGQGASRAKNIQYF
TGTGCCAGCAGAGGACAGGGGGCCTCAAGGGCCAAAAACATTCAGTACTTC
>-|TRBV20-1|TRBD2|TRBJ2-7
CSANSGTSGGLGHEQYF
TGCAGTGCTAACTCCGGGACTAGCGGGGGCCTGGGTCACGAGCAGTACTTC
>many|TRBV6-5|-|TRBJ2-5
CASSYRLMAGSQETQYF
TGTGCCAGCAGTTACCGATTAATGGCGGGGTCCCAAGAGACCCAGTACTTC
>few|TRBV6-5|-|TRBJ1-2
CASSYIARPVNYGYTF
TGTGCCAGCAGTTATATCGCGAGACCCGTTAACTATGGCTACACCTTC
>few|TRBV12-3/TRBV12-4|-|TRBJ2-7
CASSLQGLEQYF
TGTGCCAGCAGCTTACAGGGCCTCGAGCAGTACTTC
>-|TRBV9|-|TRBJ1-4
CASSAGGQLNEKLFF
TGTGCCAGCAGCGCGGGTGGACAGCTTAATGAAAAACTGTTTTTT
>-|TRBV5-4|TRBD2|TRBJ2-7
CASSSGLAGGSSEQYF
TGTGCCAGCAGCTCGGGACTAGCGGGGGGTTCAAGCGAGCAGTACTTC
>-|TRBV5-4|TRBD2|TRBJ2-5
CASSAGTSGLRETQYF
TGTGCCAGCAGCGCTGGGACTAGCGGACTCCGGGAGACCCAGTACTTC
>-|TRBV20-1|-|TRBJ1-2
CSAGSGYTF
TGCAGTGCTGGAAGTGGCTACACCTTC
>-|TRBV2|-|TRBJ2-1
CASSGGSSPYNEQFF
TGTGCCAGCAGTGGGGGGTCTAGCCCTTACAATGAGCAGTTCTTC
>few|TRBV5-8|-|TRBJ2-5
CASKRETQYF
TGTGCCAGCAAGAGAGAGACCCAGTACTTC
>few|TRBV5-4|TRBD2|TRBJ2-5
CASSLSAGGHQETQYF
TGTGCCAGCAGCTTGTCCGCGGGGGGGCATCAAGAGACCCAGTACTTC
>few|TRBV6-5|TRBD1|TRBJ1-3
CASSYSPGTGINSGNTIYF
TGTGCCAGCAGTTACTCGCCAGGGACAGGGATTAACTCTGGAAACACCATATATTTT
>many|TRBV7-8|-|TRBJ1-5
CASSLEGIGHHQPQHF
TGTGCCAGCAGCTTAGAAGGGATAGGGCACCATCAGCCCCAGCATTTT
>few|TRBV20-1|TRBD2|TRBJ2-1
CSARAVSGGALFDEQFF
TGCAGTGCTAGAGCAGTTAGCGGGGGGGCTTTATTCGATGAGCAGTTCTTC
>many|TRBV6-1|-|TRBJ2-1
CASSLQGMRNEQFF
TGTGCCAGCAGCTTACAAGGGATGCGGAATGAGCAGTTCTTC
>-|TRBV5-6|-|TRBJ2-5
CASSSPPIGVETQYF
TGTGCCAGCAGCTCCCCGCCTATAGGGGTTGAGACCCAGTACTTC
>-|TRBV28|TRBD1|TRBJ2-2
CASSLGDRETGELFF
TGTGCCAGCAGTTTGGGAGACAGGGAAACCGGGGAGCTGTTTTTT
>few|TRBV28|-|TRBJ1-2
CASSLLEGQNGYTF
TGTGCCAGCAGTTTACTGGAGGGGCAGAATGGCTACACCTTC
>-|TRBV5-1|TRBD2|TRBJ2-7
CASSFGQGGDEQYF
TGCGCCAGCAGCTTCGGCCAGGGAGGGGACGAGCAGTACTTC
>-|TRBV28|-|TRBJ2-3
CASSPLQGRGTDTQYF
TGTGCCAGCAGTCCCCTTCAGGGACGCGGGACAGATACGCAGTATTTT
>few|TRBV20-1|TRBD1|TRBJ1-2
CSATGARGLGYTF
TGCAGTGCCACAGGGGCCAGGGGGCTTGGCTACACCTTC
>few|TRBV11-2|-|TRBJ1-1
CASSLDQTDNTEAFF
TGTGCCAGCAGCTTAGATCAGACAGATAACACTGAAGCTTTCTTT